Given below is one TCR beta chain in context. The data stem from a study of blood T cell repertoires in COVID-19. In the study overall: COVID-19 samples, acute and convalescent, were from the United States, Italy and Spain. From T cells, B-cell-depleted T cells, or PBMCs came the material, which was cDNA or gDNA.

Germline V lookup: CDR1 LNHNV, CDR2 YYDKDF (reference sequence). The CDR3 length is 17 residues. V lost 6 bases and J lost 0; bases outside the gene matches: 13. In the study's own analysis: Nucleated cell counts were estimated from reference gene primer amplification. Using immunoSEQ multiplex PCR, the repertoire was profiled, and TCRdb retains in-frame clones only, with some absent. V and J calls and clone size follow that table, whereas D and trimming were derived from the DNA. The table includes some 350,000 clones, around 91% detected once. The material sequenced was peripheral blood. This sequence was found in a woman aged 18-30 years who had recovered from COVID-19. The V gene is TRBV15, the J gene TRBJ1-1; 7 bases fit TRBD1. This CDR3 is CATRGAPGQIMNTEAFF. CDR3 in DNA: TGTGCCACCAGAGGGGCCCCGGGACAGATCATGAACACTGAAGCTTTCTTT. Complete variable domain (other parts from reference TRBV15 and TRBJ1-1): DAMVIQNPRYQVTQFGKPVTLSCSQTLNHNVMYWYQQKSSQAPKLLFHYYDKDFNNEADTPDNFQSRRPNTSFCFLDIRSPGLGDTAMYLCATRGAPGQIMNTEAFFGQGTRLTVV.